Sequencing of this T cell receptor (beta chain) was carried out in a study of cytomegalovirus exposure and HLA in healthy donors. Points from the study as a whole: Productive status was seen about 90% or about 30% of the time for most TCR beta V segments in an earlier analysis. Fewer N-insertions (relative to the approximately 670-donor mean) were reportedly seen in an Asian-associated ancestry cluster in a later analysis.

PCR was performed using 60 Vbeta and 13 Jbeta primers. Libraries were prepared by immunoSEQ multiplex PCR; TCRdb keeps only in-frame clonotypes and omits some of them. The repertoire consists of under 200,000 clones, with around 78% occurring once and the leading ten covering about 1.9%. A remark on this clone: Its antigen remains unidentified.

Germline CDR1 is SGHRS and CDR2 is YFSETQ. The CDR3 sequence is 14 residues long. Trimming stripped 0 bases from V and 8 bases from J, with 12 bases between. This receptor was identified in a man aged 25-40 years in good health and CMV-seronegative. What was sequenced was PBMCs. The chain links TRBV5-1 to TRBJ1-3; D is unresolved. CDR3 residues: CASSLEGFGDTIYF. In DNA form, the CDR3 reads TGCGCCAGCAGCTTGGAAGGATTCGGGGACACCATATATTTT.